This TCR beta chain was captured by sequencing in a study of monozygotic twins with inflammatory bowel disease. This CDR3 is 15 amino acids long. Germline lookup yields CDR1 SQVTM and CDR2 ANQGSEA. TCRdb reprocessed the 5' RACE reads and reports one entry per CDR3 protein, with no DNA. Found here are around 210,000 distinct CDR3 sequences; the top ten clones hold more than 7.5%. V usage is TRBV29-1 and J usage is TRBJ2-1; TCRdb indicates TRBD1, and absent DNA this call remains unverified. The sequence was obtained from a human donor with ulcerative colitis or Crohn's disease, or a healthy co-twin of an affected twin (not recorded which). Sequencing was carried out using blood. CDR3 sequence: CSVDALTKGYNEQFF.